Listed below are T cell receptor beta chains from one sample, sequenced in a study of blood T cell repertoires in COVID-19. Method: immunoSEQ multiplex PCR; TCRdb's copy keeps in-frame clones and lacks some. The data show 150,000 or so clones, around 80% seen once. The sequenced sample consisted of PBMCs or T cells enriched from blood (not recorded which). The receptors were gathered from a man in his fifties who had recovered from COVID-19. Each CDR3 is given with its conserved first and last residue. A D gene is named only where the DNA matches it firmly. Clone size, where shown, is once, few, many, or a class for clones that have expanded.

V gene: TRBV9
clone size: once
J gene: TRBJ1-6
D gene: TRBD1
CDR3 DNA: TGTGCCAGCAGCCCCGATGGACAGGGGGGTAATTCACCCCTCCACTTT
CDR3 protein: CASSPDGQGGNSPLHF

V gene: TRBV6-5
clone size: -
J gene: TRBJ1-4
D gene: -
CDR3 DNA: TGTGCCAGCAGTTACGCCTCGAGCAATGAAAAACTGTTTTTT
CDR3 protein: CASSYASSNEKLFF

V gene: TRBV19
clone size: -
J gene: TRBJ2-7
D gene: TRBD1
CDR3 DNA: TGTGCCAGTAGTATAACAGGGGACTACGAGCAGTACTTC
CDR3 protein: CASSITGDYEQYF

V gene: TRBV6-5
clone size: -
J gene: TRBJ1-5
D gene: -
CDR3 DNA: TGTGCCAGCAGTTACACAGGTTATCAGCCCCAGCATTTT
CDR3 protein: CASSYTGYQPQHF

V gene: TRBV6-9
clone size: -
J gene: TRBJ2-1
D gene: TRBD1
CDR3 DNA: TGTGCCAGCAGCCGACAGGGAAGCGATGAGCAGTTCTTC
CDR3 protein: CASSRQGSDEQFF

V gene: TRBV19
clone size: once
J gene: TRBJ1-5
D gene: TRBD1
CDR3 DNA: TGTGCCAGTAGTGTCCGCAGGGGGCAGGGTCAGCCCCAGCATTTT
CDR3 protein: CASSVRRGQGQPQHF

V gene: TRBV18
clone size: -
J gene: TRBJ2-3
D gene: -
CDR3 DNA: TGTGCCAGCTTGGCGGGAACAGATACGCAGTATTTT
CDR3 protein: CASLAGTDTQYF

V gene: TRBV29-1
clone size: -
J gene: TRBJ1-1
D gene: -
CDR3 DNA: TGCAGTGCTCGGACATTGAACACTGAAGCTTTCTTT
CDR3 protein: CSARTLNTEAFF

V gene: TRBV10-3
clone size: -
J gene: TRBJ1-1
D gene: -
CDR3 DNA: TGTGCCATCAGTGAGTATGAGGGGGTGAACACTGAAGCTTTCTTT
CDR3 protein: CAISEYEGVNTEAFF

V gene: TRBV20-1
clone size: few
J gene: TRBJ2-1
D gene: -
CDR3 DNA: TGCAGTGCGAGTGGCGAAAGGGGAAGCAATGAGCAGTTCTTC
CDR3 protein: CSASGERGSNEQFF

V gene: TRBV4-2
clone size: -
J gene: TRBJ2-1
D gene: TRBD2
CDR3 DNA: TGTGCCAGCAGCCAAGGAAGCGGGAGCTCCTACAATGAGCAGTTCTTC
CDR3 protein: CASSQGSGSSYNEQFF

V gene: TRBV6-5
clone size: -
J gene: TRBJ2-7
D gene: TRBD1
CDR3 DNA: TGTGCCAGCAGTTCGACCGGGACAGGAAACTACGAGCAGTACTTC
CDR3 protein: CASSSTGTGNYEQYF

V gene: TRBV6-1
clone size: -
J gene: TRBJ2-5
D gene: TRBD2
CDR3 DNA: TGTGCCAGCAGTGTCTTATCGGGACTAGCGGGGTACCAAGAGACCCAGTACTTC
CDR3 protein: CASSVLSGLAGYQETQYF

V gene: TRBV7-2
clone size: -
J gene: TRBJ2-5
D gene: TRBD1
CDR3 DNA: TGTGCCAGCAGCTCACAGGGGAAAGAGACCCAGTACTTC
CDR3 protein: CASSSQGKETQYF

V gene: TRBV19
clone size: -
J gene: TRBJ1-5
D gene: -
CDR3 DNA: TGTGCCAGTAGTCCGTTTGGAGGGACTTTTGAAAATCAGCCCCAGCATTTT
CDR3 protein: CASSPFGGTFENQPQHF

V gene: TRBV7-9
clone size: -
J gene: TRBJ2-7
D gene: TRBD2
CDR3 DNA: TGTGCCAGCAGCTTGGGTAGCGGGCCTACCTACGAGCAGTACTTC
CDR3 protein: CASSLGSGPTYEQYF

V gene: TRBV14
clone size: -
J gene: TRBJ2-7
D gene: -
CDR3 DNA: TGTGCCAGCAGCCGTCGGTCAGGCCTCCCACCCTACGAGCAGTACTTC
CDR3 protein: CASSRRSGLPPYEQYF

V gene: TRBV6-5
clone size: -
J gene: TRBJ2-7
D gene: TRBD2
CDR3 DNA: TGTGCCAGCAGTTCCATGACCGGGACTAGCGGGTACGAGCAGTACTTC
CDR3 protein: CASSSMTGTSGYEQYF

V gene: TRBV19
clone size: -
J gene: TRBJ2-7
D gene: -
CDR3 DNA: TGTGCCAGTAGTATACGGGGAGGAGGCGAGCAGTACTTC
CDR3 protein: CASSIRGGGEQYF

V gene: TRBV7-3
clone size: -
J gene: TRBJ1-2
D gene: TRBD1
CDR3 DNA: TGTGCCAGCAGCTCACTGGGGACAGGGAGGGAGGGCTACACCTTC
CDR3 protein: CASSSLGTGREGYTF

V gene: TRBV5-1
clone size: -
J gene: TRBJ2-5
D gene: TRBD1
CDR3 DNA: TGCGCCAGCAGCTTGTCCGGGACAGTAAAAGAGACCCAGTACTTC
CDR3 protein: CASSLSGTVKETQYF

V gene: TRBV5-4
clone size: -
J gene: TRBJ1-1
D gene: TRBD1
CDR3 DNA: TGTGCCAGCAGCGCACCGACAGGGCTGAACACTGAAGCTTTCTTT
CDR3 protein: CASSAPTGLNTEAFF

V gene: TRBV7-9
clone size: once
J gene: TRBJ2-3
D gene: -
CDR3 DNA: TGTGCCAGCAGCCCATTGCAGACAGATACGCAGTATTTT
CDR3 protein: CASSPLQTDTQYF

V gene: TRBV5-1
clone size: -
J gene: TRBJ2-6
D gene: TRBD2
CDR3 DNA: TGCGCCAGCAGCTTGGACGGCGGGGGTGGGGCCAACGTCCTGACTTTC
CDR3 protein: CASSLDGGGGANVLTF

V gene: TRBV5-4
clone size: -
J gene: TRBJ2-2
D gene: TRBD2
CDR3 DNA: TGTGCCAGCAGCCGGACTAGCGGAAACACCGGGGAGCTGTTTTTT
CDR3 protein: CASSRTSGNTGELFF

V gene: TRBV5-5
clone size: -
J gene: TRBJ1-4
D gene: -
CDR3 DNA: TGTGCCAGCAGCAGGGGGGGCAATGAGTTTTCGATGTTTTTT
CDR3 protein: CASSRGGNEFSMFF

V gene: TRBV4-2
clone size: -
J gene: TRBJ2-5
D gene: -
CDR3 DNA: TGTGCCAGCAGCTTCAACTATGGATCGAAAGAGACCCAGTACTTC
CDR3 protein: CASSFNYGSKETQYF

V gene: TRBV28
clone size: -
J gene: TRBJ1-1
D gene: TRBD1
CDR3 DNA: TGTGCCAGCATGGGGACAGGGGCCCTGAACACTGAAGCTTTCTTT
CDR3 protein: CASMGTGALNTEAFF

V gene: TRBV7-9
clone size: -
J gene: TRBJ2-3
D gene: -
CDR3 DNA: TGTGCCAGCAGCCCATCGAAGTTAGCGGCCTCCTCGGATACGCAGTATTTT
CDR3 protein: CASSPSKLAASSDTQYF

V gene: TRBV7-2
clone size: -
J gene: TRBJ2-7
D gene: TRBD1
CDR3 DNA: TGTGCCAGCAGCTCCGGCCTCGGACAGGGGGCTTTCGAGCAGTACTTC
CDR3 protein: CASSSGLGQGAFEQYF

V gene: TRBV29-1
clone size: -
J gene: TRBJ1-5
D gene: -
CDR3 DNA: TGCAGCGTTGGATTTTTGGTTGGGGAGGATCAGCCCCAGCATTTT
CDR3 protein: CSVGFLVGEDQPQHF

V gene: TRBV19
clone size: -
J gene: TRBJ2-1
D gene: -
CDR3 DNA: TGTGCCAGTAGTGTTTCCAGGGGCGGGGGGCAGTTCTTC
CDR3 protein: CASSVSRGGGQFF

V gene: TRBV19
clone size: -
J gene: TRBJ2-3
D gene: TRBD1
CDR3 DNA: TGTGCCAGTAGTATCCAGACAGGGGGCACAGATACGCAGTATTTT
CDR3 protein: CASSIQTGGTDTQYF

V gene: TRBV6-5
clone size: few
J gene: TRBJ1-2
D gene: -
CDR3 DNA: TGTGCCAGCATAGGCCCCAGGAGCTACACCTTC
CDR3 protein: CASIGPRSYTF

V gene: TRBV28
clone size: -
J gene: TRBJ2-1
D gene: -
CDR3 DNA: TGTGCCAGCACAGGGTCCGAGGGGGATGAGCAGTTCTTC
CDR3 protein: CASTGSEGDEQFF

V gene: TRBV19
clone size: -
J gene: TRBJ2-1
D gene: TRBD1
CDR3 DNA: TGTGCCAGTAGCAGAACAGGGGGCAAGAATGAGCAGTTCTTC
CDR3 protein: CASSRTGGKNEQFF

V gene: TRBV5-1
clone size: -
J gene: TRBJ1-2
D gene: -
CDR3 DNA: TGCGCCAGCAGCTTGGCCGTAGTGGGCGATGGCTACACCTTC
CDR3 protein: CASSLAVVGDGYTF

V gene: TRBV5-4
clone size: -
J gene: TRBJ2-7
D gene: TRBD2
CDR3 DNA: TGTGCCAGCAGCTTGGAAAGGGAGGGCTACGAGCAGTACTTC
CDR3 protein: CASSLEREGYEQYF

V gene: TRBV21-1
clone size: few
J gene: TRBJ2-7
D gene: -
CDR3 DNA: TGTGCCAGCAGCATACCGGGACAGGGGGGGATCTACGAGCAGTACTTC
CDR3 protein: CASSIPGQGGIYEQYF

V gene: TRBV27
clone size: -
J gene: TRBJ1-2
D gene: TRBD1
CDR3 DNA: TGTGCCAGCAGGGGGTCGACAGGGACCTATGGCTACACCTTC
CDR3 protein: CASRGSTGTYGYTF

V gene: TRBV5-1
clone size: once
J gene: TRBJ1-2
D gene: -
CDR3 DNA: TGCGCCAGCAGCCAGACAGGAAACTATGGCTACACCTTC
CDR3 protein: CASSQTGNYGYTF

V gene: TRBV10-3
clone size: -
J gene: TRBJ1-1
D gene: -
CDR3 DNA: TGTGCCATCAGTGGGTCTCCGGGCACTGAAGCTTTCTTT
CDR3 protein: CAISGSPGTEAFF

V gene: TRBV21-1
clone size: -
J gene: TRBJ2-7
D gene: -
CDR3 DNA: TGTGCCAGCAGCAAAGCCGGAGCTAGCGGGAGGGCCGTCCGGGCCGAGCAGTACTTC
CDR3 protein: CASSKAGASGRAVRAEQYF

V gene: TRBV9
clone size: -
J gene: TRBJ2-7
D gene: TRBD1
CDR3 DNA: TGTGCCAGCAGCGTAAGGGACAGGGGAGACGAGCAGTACTTC
CDR3 protein: CASSVRDRGDEQYF

V gene: TRBV19
clone size: -
J gene: TRBJ2-3
D gene: -
CDR3 DNA: TGTGCCAGTGCGGAGGGAGATACGCAGTATTTT
CDR3 protein: CASAEGDTQYF

V gene: TRBV10-3
clone size: -
J gene: TRBJ2-1
D gene: -
CDR3 DNA: TGTGCCATCACCCCTCGGGGAGGAGCCGTCAATGAGCAGTTCTTC
CDR3 protein: CAITPRGGAVNEQFF

V gene: TRBV7-2
clone size: -
J gene: TRBJ1-5
D gene: -
CDR3 DNA: TGTGCCAGCAGCTCAGGCCAGATCCACACAAATCAGCCCCAGCATTTT
CDR3 protein: CASSSGQIHTNQPQHF

V gene: TRBV14
clone size: -
J gene: TRBJ2-1
D gene: TRBD2
CDR3 DNA: TGTGCCAGCAGCCAAGTAGCGGGAAGGTACAATGAGCAGTTCTTC
CDR3 protein: CASSQVAGRYNEQFF

V gene: TRBV12-5
clone size: -
J gene: TRBJ1-1
D gene: -
CDR3 DNA: TGTGCTAGTGGTTTGGCGGGGATTGGTGAAGCTTTCTTT
CDR3 protein: CASGLAGIGEAFF

V gene: TRBV15
clone size: once
J gene: TRBJ2-5
D gene: TRBD2
CDR3 DNA: TGTGCCACCAGCGGAGGACTAGCGGGGGTCGAGACCCAGTACTTC
CDR3 protein: CATSGGLAGVETQYF

V gene: TRBV5-1
clone size: few
J gene: TRBJ2-3
D gene: -
CDR3 DNA: TGCGCCAGCAGCTTGGGGACACATAGCACAGATACGCAGTATTTT
CDR3 protein: CASSLGTHSTDTQYF

V gene: TRBV7-9
clone size: -
J gene: TRBJ2-5
D gene: TRBD1
CDR3 DNA: TGTGCCAGCAGCCCCCCCTACAGGGGAGAGACCCAGTACTTC
CDR3 protein: CASSPPYRGETQYF

V gene: TRBV10-3
clone size: -
J gene: TRBJ2-1
D gene: TRBD2
CDR3 DNA: TGTGCCATCAGAAGACCGACTAGCGGGGCCCTTAATGAGCAGTTCTTC
CDR3 protein: CAIRRPTSGALNEQFF